A single sample gave rise to the 4 T cell receptor beta chains below, sequenced in a study of blood T cell repertoires in COVID-19. Measured with immunoSEQ multiplex PCR; TCRdb has only the in-frame clones, and not every one. The repertoire holds some 100,000 clones, with 80% to 90% as singletons. Sequenced sample: peripheral blood. The origin of the receptors is a human donor in a cohort sampled during active COVID-19.

The J gene is TRBJ1-2, the V gene TRBV14, with a possible D match to TRBD1 (5 bases). The germline V and J ends were trimmed by 5 bases and 7 bases, with 14 bases remaining between them. There are 13 residues in the CDR3. Germline V gene lookup returns CDR1 SGHDN and CDR2 FVKESK. CDR3 in amino acids: CASSNLGRGGYTF. Here the CDR3 DNA reads TGTGCCAGCAGCAACCTAGGGAGGGGTGGCTACACCTTC.

The V and J genes are TRBV5-4 and TRBJ2-5, with TRBD1 matching 7 bases. In germline, CDR1 is SGHNT, CDR2 YYREEE (reference sequence). J gave up 5 bases and V 0 bases, and 7 bases lay outside the gene matches. The CDR3 has 15 residues. The CDR3 here is CASSLVSGGWETQYF. The CDR3 DNA sequence: TGTGCCAGCAGCTTGGTGTCAGGGGGTTGGGAGACCCAGTACTTC.

This clone was observed a handful of times. CDR3 protein: CASSLASGGGYEQYF. CDR3 bases: TGTGCCAGCAGCTTAGCGTCAGGGGGCGGTTACGAGCAGTACTTC. The V call is TRBV7-9, the J call TRBJ2-7; 8 nucleotides agree with TRBD1. J gave up 4 bases and V 0 bases, and 5 bases lay outside the gene matches. Germline-derived CDR1 and CDR2 are SEHNR and FQNEAQ (reference sequence). This CDR3 is 15 amino acids long.

V usage is TRBV10-3 and J usage is TRBJ2-3; D is unresolved. V shed 0 bases and J shed 4 bases, with 8 bases lying between them. Looked up from germline, CDR1 is ENHRY and CDR2 is SYGVKD. The CDR3 extends over 14 amino acids. The CDR3 DNA reads as TGTGCCATCAGTGAGTCGAAGAGGTCAGATACGCAGTATTTT. Translating it yields CAISESKRSDTQYF.